These 6 T cell receptor beta chains were all obtained from the same sample, sequenced in a study of T-cell memory formation after mild COVID-19. TCRdb fed the 5' RACE reads into MiXCR, producing one record per CDR3 protein. The repertoire has roughly 370,000 distinct CDR3 sequences, about 16% of them found once; the top ten carry 20% to 25%. The sequencing sample was made of PBMCs or a T cell subset sorted from them (not recorded which). The receptors originated from a man younger than 35 who had mild COVID-19 (a few samples of this study predate the infection). Cell type and time point are not known.

This clonotype was detected a few times. V is TRBV29-1 and J is TRBJ2-5; 7 nucleotides match TRBD1. The CDR3 is 13 amino acids. Germline CDR1 and CDR2: SQVTM and ANQGSEA. The V and J ends lost 4 bases and 0 bases, in that order; junction bases with no gene match: 2. The DNA for the CDR3 is TGCAGCGTTGCCGGGACAGACCAAGAGACCCAGTACTTC. Its protein is CSVAGTDQETQYF.

The table lists this clonotype with a few counts. The rearrangement uses TRBV24-1 and TRBJ2-7; 10 bases are a match to TRBD1. The V gene end was trimmed by 0 bases and the J gene end by 5 bases; junction bases not matched to a gene: 3. The CDR3 loop spans 15 amino acids. Looked up from germline, CDR1 is KGHDR and CDR2 is SFDVKD. The DNA for the CDR3 is TGTGCCACCAGTGATTTGGGGGACAGGGGTCACGAGCAGTACTTC. Translation gives CATSDLGDRGHEQYF.

The V and J genes are TRBV5-4 and TRBJ1-3; D may be TRBD1 (5 bases). V dropped 4 bases and J dropped 0 bases, with 14 bases sitting between them. The CDR3 is 16 residues long. CDR1 SGHNT and CDR2 YYREEE come from the germline V gene (reference sequence). The CDR3 DNA is TGTGCCAGCAGCGCCTCGACAGCGAACTCTGGAAACACCATATATTTT. Translation gives CASSASTANSGNTIYF.

This clonotype showed up just a few times. This sequence joins TRBV5-1 and TRBJ1-5; TRBD1 matches at 9 bases. The CDR3 has 17 residues. Per germline, CDR1 SGHRS and CDR2 YFSETQ. V lost 4 bases, J lost 7 bases, and 15 bases stayed unmatched. The CDR3 here is CASSLPPRDRARQPQHF. The CDR3 DNA is TGCGCCAGCAGCCTACCCCCCCGGGACAGGGCTCGCCAGCCCCAGCATTTT.

This clonotype was recorded at least ten times. A read error may explain this, as a much larger clone is one base away. The rearrangement links TRBV24-1 to TRBJ2-3; D gene unclear. This CDR3 region has 13 residues. Trimming left V 4 bases short and J 0 bases short, with 4 bases between. Germline V gene data show CDR1 as KGHDR and CDR2 as SFDVKD. The CDR3 region is CATSEGSTDTQYF. CDR3 sequence (DNA): TGTGCCACCAGTGAGGGGAGCACAGATACGCAGTATTTT.

This rearrangement joins TRBV9 to TRBJ1-6, with D unclear. This CDR3 spans 13 amino acids. V was pared by 1 base and J by 7 bases, with 6 bases between. Germline values: CDR1 SGDLS, CDR2 YYNGEE. CDR3 sequence: CASSVQPNSPLHF. The CDR3 DNA reads TGTGCCAGCAGCGTACAGCCCAATTCACCCCTCCACTTT.